This T cell receptor beta chain was found in a study of blood T cell repertoires in COVID-19. Turning to the study itself: T cells, B-cell-depleted T cells, or PBMCs supplied cDNA or gDNA.

In the original analysis: By means of reference gene primer amplification, nucleated cell counts were estimated. Clones were read by immunoSEQ multiplex PCR, and TCRdb kept only the in-frame ones, dropping some. D and trimming come from the DNA, and the V and J calls and clone size come from that table. The top ten hold 3.6% of the sample, which has 250,000 to 300,000 clones, 86% seen once. Trimming took 6 bases from V and 10 from J; bases not matched to a gene: 6. The CDR3 totals 13 residues. The V gene's germline CDR1 is ENHRY and CDR2 SYGVKD. The sample taken for sequencing was peripheral blood. The clonotype comes from a man between 18 and 35 years old with active or convalescent COVID-19. The genes are TRBV10-3 and TRBJ1-6; 7 bases line up with TRBD1. CDR3 loop: CAISPQGDSPLHF. The CDR3, as DNA: TGTGCCATCAGCCCTCAGGGGGACTCACCCCTCCACTTT.